This T cell receptor (beta chain) originates from a study of regulatory T cells in long-lasting Graves disease. Study observations and caveats: Repertoires from persistent disease leaned toward TRBV28, TRBJ1-2 and TRBJ2-5. Persistent Graves' patients showed less TCR diversity than newly diagnosed ones. Those with persistent disease had in common more public clonotypes (2,741) than new patients (roughly 930).

Time point denoted: persistent/refractory GD, antithyroid drugs over 5 years with positive TRAb. From RNA extracted from PBMCs, the TCR library was made. An endocrinology department in Xi'an, China, supplied the patients. CDR3 regions were amplified by Arm-PCR using iRepertoire HTBI primers to build TCR beta libraries. Each CDR3 protein is one row after TCRdb ran MiXCR on the multiplex PCR reads. The sample records about half a million distinct CDR3 sequences, approximately 22% being singletons. The CDR3 totals 14 residues. V was clipped by 6 bases and J by 6 bases, with 17 bases between them. Germline assignment: CDR1 MDHEN and CDR2 SYDVKM. This clonotype was counted ten times or more. Its target is not known.

The clonotype was recovered from a female donor with Graves disease. The source material was peripheral blood mononuclear cells (PBMCs), sampled when the disease was refractory, from a patient treated with antithyroid drugs. J is TRBJ1-1 and V is TRBV28; D is unclear. The CDR3 DNA reads as TGTGCCAGCAGATCGAGTTCGGACCCTCCTGAAGCTTTCTTT. It specifies CASRSSSDPPEAFF.